There are a few counts of the clone carrying this T cell receptor (beta chain). The source of the sample is a study of blood T cells in healthy people across ages. A sample-barcoded 5' primer and a J-beta primer mix were used in a second PCR of roughly 7 to 12 cycles. Via MiXCR, TCRdb re-called the 5' RACE reads, giving one row per CDR3 protein. Altogether about 1.5 million distinct CDR3 sequences are present, approximately 43% being singletons, with the ten largest covering 4%. The CDR3 totals 17 residues. The germline V gene encodes CDR1 LGHNT and CDR2 FRNRAP. V shed 1 base and J 4 bases; nucleotides not matched to a gene: 8.

The sequence was obtained from a woman under 30 in good health. The sample comprised blood. V is TRBV12-5 and J is TRBJ1-5; TRBD1 aligns across 9 bases. DNA for the CDR3: TGTGCTAGTGGTTTGGCTTCAGCGGGACAGGGAAATCAGCCCCAGCATTTT. Amino acids: CASGLASAGQGNQPQHF.